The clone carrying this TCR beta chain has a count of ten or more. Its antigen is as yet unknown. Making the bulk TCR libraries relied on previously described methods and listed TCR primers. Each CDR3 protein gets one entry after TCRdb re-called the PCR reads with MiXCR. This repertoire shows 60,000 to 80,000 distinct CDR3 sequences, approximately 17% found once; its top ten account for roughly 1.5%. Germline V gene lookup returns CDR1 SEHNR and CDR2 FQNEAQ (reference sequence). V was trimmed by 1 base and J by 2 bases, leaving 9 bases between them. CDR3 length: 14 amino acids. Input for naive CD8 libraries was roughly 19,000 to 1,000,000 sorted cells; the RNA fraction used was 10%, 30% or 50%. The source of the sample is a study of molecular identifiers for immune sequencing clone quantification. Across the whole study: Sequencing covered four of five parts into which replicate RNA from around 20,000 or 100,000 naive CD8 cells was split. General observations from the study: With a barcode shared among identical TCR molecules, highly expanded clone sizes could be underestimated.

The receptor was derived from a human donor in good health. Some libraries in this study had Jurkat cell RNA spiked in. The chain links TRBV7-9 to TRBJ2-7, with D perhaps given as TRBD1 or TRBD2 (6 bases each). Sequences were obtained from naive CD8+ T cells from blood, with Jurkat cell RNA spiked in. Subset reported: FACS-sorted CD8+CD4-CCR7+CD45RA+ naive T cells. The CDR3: CASSLVGGAYEQYF. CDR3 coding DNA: TGTGCCAGCAGCTTAGTCGGGGGCGCCTACGAGCAGTACTTC.